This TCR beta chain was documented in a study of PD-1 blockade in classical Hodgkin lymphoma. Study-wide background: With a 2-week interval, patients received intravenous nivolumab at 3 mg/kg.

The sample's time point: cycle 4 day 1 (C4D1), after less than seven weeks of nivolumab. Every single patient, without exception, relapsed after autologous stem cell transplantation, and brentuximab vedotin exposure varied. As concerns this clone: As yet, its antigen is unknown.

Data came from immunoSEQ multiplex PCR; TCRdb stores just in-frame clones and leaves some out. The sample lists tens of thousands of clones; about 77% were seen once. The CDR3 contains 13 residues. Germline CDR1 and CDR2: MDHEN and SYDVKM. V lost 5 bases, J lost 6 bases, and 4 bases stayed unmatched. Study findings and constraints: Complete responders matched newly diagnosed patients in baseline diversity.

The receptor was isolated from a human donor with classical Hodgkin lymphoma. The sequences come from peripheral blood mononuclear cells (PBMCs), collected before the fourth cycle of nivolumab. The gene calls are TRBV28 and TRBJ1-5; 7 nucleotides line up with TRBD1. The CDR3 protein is CASSQGGRQPQHF. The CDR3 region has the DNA TGTGCCAGCAGTCAGGGGGGGCGTCAGCCCCAGCATTTT.